This T cell receptor beta chain is drawn from a study of T cell responses to AZD1222 COVID-19 vaccine. In regard to this clone: Its antigen is as yet unknown.

From germline, CDR1 is LNHDA and CDR2 SQIVND (reference sequence). V shed 6 bases and J shed 7 bases, with 13 bases lying between them. This CDR3 has 14 residues. The protocol was immunoSEQ multiplex PCR, while the TCRdb copy is restricted to in-frame clones and leaves out a portion. The sample data list 150,000 or so clones. Whole-study results and caveats: All repertoire sampling was performed exclusively after the peak T cell response. Of spike-specific TCRs, nearly half reportedly target regions left unmutated in variants. White British people made up most donors, females outnumbered males, and clonal diversity was possibly underestimated.

The chain employs TRBV19 and TRBJ1-6; D is possibly TRBD1 (5 bases). The sequenced sample consisted of peripheral blood. The sequence came from an adult in good health. CDR3 DNA: TGTGCCAGTAGCTACGGGACGGCAAATTCACCCCTCCACTTT. It is translated as CASSYGTANSPLHF. Full variable domain (remainder filled in from reference TRBV19 and TRBJ1-6): DGGITQSPKYLFRKEGQNVTLSCEQNLNHDAMYWYRQDPGQGLRLIYYSQIVNDFQKGDIAEGYSVSREKKESFPLTVTSAQKNPTAFYLCASSYGTANSPLHFGNGTRLTVT.